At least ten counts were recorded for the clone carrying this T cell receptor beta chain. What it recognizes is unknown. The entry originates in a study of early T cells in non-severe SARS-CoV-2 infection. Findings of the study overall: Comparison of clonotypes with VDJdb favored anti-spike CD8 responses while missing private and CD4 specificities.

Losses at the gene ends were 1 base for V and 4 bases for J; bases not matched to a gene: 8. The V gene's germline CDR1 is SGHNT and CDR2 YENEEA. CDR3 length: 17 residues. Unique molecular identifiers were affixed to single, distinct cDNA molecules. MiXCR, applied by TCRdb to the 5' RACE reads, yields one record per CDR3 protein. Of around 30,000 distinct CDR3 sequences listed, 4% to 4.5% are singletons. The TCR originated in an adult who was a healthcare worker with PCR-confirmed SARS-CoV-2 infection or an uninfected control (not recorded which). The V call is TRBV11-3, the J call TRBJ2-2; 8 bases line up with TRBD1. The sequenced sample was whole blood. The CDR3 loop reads CASSLGKGQVPTGELFF. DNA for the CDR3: TGTGCCAGCAGCTTAGGAAAGGGACAGGTGCCCACCGGGGAGCTGTTTTTT.